These 6 T cell receptor beta chains originate from one sample sequenced in a study of blood T cell repertoires in COVID-19 (TCRdb year 2020). Library preparation employed the immunoSEQ multiplex PCR assay. Here the immuneACCESS table is served through TCRdb, limited to in-frame sequences with V and J called. Missing clones are a known gap in these copies; in checked studies unresolved V genes cover under half, and the rest lacks a known reason. This sample lists roughly 350,000 clones; approximately 88% were detected once. Under 5% of the sample goes to the ten largest clones. The sequenced sample consisted of peripheral blood. These receptors were obtained from a woman aged 45-65 years with active or convalescent COVID-19.

The rearrangement uses TRBV6-5 and TRBJ1-2; no clear D. The CDR3 has 15 amino acids. The V gene's germline CDR1 is MNHEY and CDR2 SVGAGI. V lost 7 bases to trimming and J lost 4 bases, with 19 bases between them. CDR3 sequence: CASTFNPTDLYGYTF. Here the CDR3 DNA reads TGTGCCAGCACCTTCAACCCCACAGACCTCTATGGCTACACCTTC.

This chain uses TRBV11-3 with TRBJ2-2; 7 nucleotides match TRBD1. The junction had 8 bases not matched to a gene; V was cut back by 3 bases and J by 4 bases. This CDR3 is built from 16 residues. The germline V gene encodes CDR1 SGHNT and CDR2 YENEEA. In DNA, the CDR3 is TGTGCCAGCAGCTTCGGACAGGCCCCGGCCACCGGGGAGCTGTTTTTT. Translating it yields CASSFGQAPATGELFF.

In DNA form, the CDR3 reads TGTGCCAGCAGCTTAAATGACTGGGAGACCCAGTACTTC. Its protein is CASSLNDWETQYF. V usage is TRBV7-3 and J usage is TRBJ2-5, with D hard to call. The CDR3 has 13 amino acids. V was trimmed by 1 base and J by 5 bases, leaving 8 bases between them. Germline lookup yields CDR1 SGHTA and CDR2 FQGTGA. Combining the CDR3 with reference TRBV7-3 and TRBJ2-5 gives the whole variable domain GAGVSQTPSNKVTEKGKYVELRCDPISGHTALYWYRQSLGQGPEFLIYFQGTGAADDSGLPNDRFFAVRPEGSVSTLKIQRTERGDSAVYLCASSLNDWETQYFGPGTRLLVL.

Here the CDR3 reads CASTPGSSGSNTGELFF. As DNA, the CDR3 is TGTGCCAGCACACCCGGGTCCAGCGGGAGTAACACCGGGGAGCTGTTTTTT. This sequence joins TRBV27 and TRBJ2-2; TRBD2 matches at 8 bases. Germline CDR1 MNHEY, CDR2 SMNVEV (reference sequence). This CDR3 has 17 amino acids. V trimming: 7 bases; J trimming: 2 bases; junction bases outside the gene matches: 12.

The rearrangement joins TRBV6-5 to TRBJ1-2, with a tentative D call TRBD1 (5 bases). Germline CDR1 and CDR2: MNHEY and SVGAGI. V was cut by 10 bases and J by 7 bases, with 25 bases left in between. This CDR3 contains 15 residues. The CDR3, as DNA: TGTGCCACCATCTATACTACAGGAAGGGTCGGTGGCTACACCTTC. It specifies CATIYTTGRVGGYTF.

The chain couples TRBV16 to TRBJ2-7, with TRBD1 identical over 9 bases. Germline CDR1 and CDR2: KGHSY and FQNENV. This CDR3 has 14 residues. The V segment lost 4 bases and the J segment 7 bases; nucleotides outside the gene matches: 8. For the CDR3, the DNA is TGTGCCAGCAGCCGAACAGGGGGCCTGGGGGAGCAGTACTTC. The encoded protein is CASSRTGGLGEQYF.